Below are 16 T cell receptor beta chains sequenced from a single sample in a study of T cells after posttransplantation cyclophosphamide. TCRdb's table, derived via immunoSEQ multiplex PCR, lists solely in-frame clones and lacks some. This sample has about 41,000 clones, each found more than once. What was sequenced was PBMCs. These receptors came from a man aged 30-40 years in good health and a related stem cell transplant donor.

This clone was seen ten or more times. The chain is built from TRBV7-9 and TRBJ1-1; TRBD1 matches 11 bases. Germline CDR1 reads SEHNR; CDR2 reads FQNEAQ (reference sequence). Germline trimming cut 7 bases from V and 7 bases from J; bases unmatched to any gene: 8. This CDR3 region has 14 residues. In DNA, the CDR3 is TGTGCCAGCACCCCGGACAGGGGGCAGGATGAAGCTTTCTTT. Translation: CASTPDRGQDEAFF.

This clone appeared many times. This chain links TRBV15 with TRBJ1-2; 8 bases are shared with TRBD1. V shed 1 base and J 0 bases; nucleotides not matched to a gene: 7. From germline, CDR1 is LNHNV and CDR2 YYDKDF (reference sequence). The CDR3 consists of 17 residues. CDR3 sequence reads: CATSRVQGARANYGYTF. The CDR3 DNA reads TGTGCCACCAGCAGAGTGCAGGGGGCCCGAGCTAACTATGGCTACACCTTC.

This clone was detected a few times. The V call is TRBV27, the J call TRBJ2-5, with 7 bases matching TRBD1. Germline assignment: CDR1 MNHEY and CDR2 SMNVEV (reference sequence). With V trimmed by 4 bases and J by 5 bases, 7 bases remained unmatched. The CDR3 has 14 amino acids. CDR3 nucleotide sequence: TGTGCCAGCAGTTCCCAGGGGGTTTGGGAGACCCAGTACTTC. Its protein is CASSSQGVWETQYF.

This clone came up many times. This chain joins TRBV11-1 and TRBJ2-1, with TRBD2 matching 9 bases. Germline CDR1 reads SGHAT; CDR2 reads FQDESV (reference sequence). V was clipped by 4 bases and J by 7 bases; unmatched bases: 14. The CDR3 covers 17 residues. CDR3 residues: CASSSRGGSGGNNEQFF. The CDR3 DNA reads as TGTGCCAGCAGCTCTCGGGGGGGTAGCGGGGGTAATAATGAGCAGTTCTTC.

This clone was observed a few times. V usage is TRBV6-5 and J usage is TRBJ2-5, with D possibly TRBD2 on 5 matching bases. The J call may not be correct, given that the DNA end is closer to TRBJ2-7. Germline V lookup: CDR1 MNHEY, CDR2 SVGAGI. This CDR3 is built from 13 residues. Written as DNA, the CDR3 is TGTGCCAGCAGGGCAACTGGCGGGTACGAGCAGTACTTC. Translating gives CASRATGGYEQYF.

The sample holds many counts of this clone. The rearrangement joins TRBV6-2 or TRBV6-3 to TRBJ1-1; tentative D call: TRBD1 (5 bases). This CDR3 is 14 amino acids long. The germline V gene encodes CDR1 MNHEY and CDR2 SVGEGT. V was cut by 6 bases and J by 8 bases, with 19 bases left in between. Written as DNA, the CDR3 is TGTGCCAGCAGCCAAAGAGGGGCGAAACAAGAAGCTTTCTTT. Its translation is CASSQRGAKQEAFF.

The gene calls are TRBV7-9 and TRBJ2-5, with 9 bases fitting TRBD2. V gave up 0 bases and J gave up 5 bases; unmatched junction bases: 7. Germline CDR1 SEHNR, CDR2 FQNEAQ (reference sequence). This CDR3 is 16 amino acids long. CDR3 in DNA: TGTGCCAGCAGCTTAGCGGGCGGGGGGGCCGGTGAGACCCAGTACTTC. Its translation is CASSLAGGGAGETQYF.

This clone was found many times. The genes are TRBV5-4 and TRBJ2-2; the match to TRBD1 covers 7 bases. V was pared by 4 bases and J by 2 bases, with 5 bases of the junction left unmatched. CDR1 and CDR2 (germline): SGHNT, YYREEE (reference sequence). The CDR3 has 15 residues. Here the CDR3 reads CASSLGQVNTGELFF. CDR3 coding DNA: TGTGCCAGCAGCCTCGGACAGGTTAACACCGGGGAGCTGTTTTTT.

The table lists this clone with a few counts. The rearrangement links TRBV7-9 to TRBJ1-1; the D gene is possibly TRBD1 (6 bases). Germline CDR1 is SEHNR and CDR2 is FQNEAQ (reference sequence). CDR3 size: 15 residues. V was pared by 1 base and J by 2 bases, with 11 bases between. CDR3: CASSLEDRSNTEAFF. DNA for the CDR3: TGTGCCAGCAGCTTAGAAGACAGGAGTAACACTGAAGCTTTCTTT.

Many counts were recorded for this clone. V is TRBV2 and J is TRBJ2-1, with TRBD1 matching over 9 bases. The germline CDR1 and CDR2 sequences are SNHLY and FYNNEI. The CDR3 extends over 14 amino acids. Trimming removed 2 bases from V and 6 bases from J; junction bases left unmatched: 2. CDR3 sequence reads: CASSELQGANEQFF. CDR3 nucleotides: TGTGCCAGCAGTGAATTACAGGGGGCCAATGAGCAGTTCTTC.

This clone was counted many times. The V and J genes are TRBV28 and TRBJ2-7; D might be TRBD1 (5 bases). Germline CDR1 is MDHEN and CDR2 is SYDVKM. The CDR3 has 14 amino acids. V lost 3 bases, J lost 6 bases, and 15 bases lay in between. The CDR3 reads CASSFLAGLGEQYF. The CDR3 nucleotides are TGTGCCAGCAGTTTCTTGGCAGGGTTGGGCGAGCAGTACTTC.

The chain employs TRBV6-5 and TRBJ1-4; TRBD1 agrees at 8 bases. V lost 1 base, J lost 2 bases, and 3 bases stayed unmatched. The CDR3 extends over 16 amino acids. Germline lookup yields CDR1 MNHEY and CDR2 SVGAGI. CDR3 amino acids: CASSYFQGATNEKLFF. CDR3 nucleotide sequence: TGTGCCAGCAGTTACTTTCAGGGGGCGACTAATGAAAAACTGTTTTTT.

This clone was picked up a small number of times. This chain joins TRBV9 and TRBJ2-3, with 11 bases aligning to TRBD2. The CDR3 contains 15 residues. The V segment lost 4 bases and the J segment 5 bases; nucleotides outside the gene matches: 6. Germline-derived CDR1 and CDR2 are SGDLS and YYNGEE. The CDR3 is CASSTVGTSGDTQYF. In DNA form, the CDR3 reads TGTGCCAGCAGCACCGTCGGGACTAGCGGAGATACGCAGTATTTT.

The sample holds many counts of this clone. The chain is built from TRBV28 and TRBJ2-3; D unresolved. The CDR3 is 15 residues long. Trimming shortened V by 2 bases and J by 2 bases, and 11 bases separated the two germline ends. The germline V gene encodes CDR1 MDHEN and CDR2 SYDVKM. CDR3 DNA sequence: TGTGCCAGCAGTTTAGGGCCAGGATCCACAGATACGCAGTATTTT. It encodes CASSLGPGSTDTQYF. The entire variable domain, with the rest obtained from reference TRBV28 and TRBJ2-3, is as follows: DVKVTQSSRYLVKRTGEKVFLECVQDMDHENMFWYRQDPGLGLRLIYFSYDVKMKEKGDIPEGYSVSREKKERFSLILESASTNQTSMYLCASSLGPGSTDTQYFGPGTRLTVL.

This clone was observed at least ten times. The V and J genes are TRBV7-2 and TRBJ1-5, with D maybe TRBD1 (5 bases). Germline loops: CDR1 SGHTA, CDR2 FQGNSA. The CDR3 covers 13 residues. Between the trimmed V and J ends, which lost 6 bases and 5 bases, there was a span of 11 bases. This chain's CDR3 is CASSGQSDQPQHF. The DNA for the CDR3 is TGTGCCAGCAGTGGACAATCCGATCAGCCCCAGCATTTT.

This clone was recorded many times. This chain connects TRBV7-2 to TRBJ2-7, with D possibly being TRBD2 (7 bases). V was cut by 6 bases and J by 4 bases, with 16 bases left in between. Germline loops: CDR1 SGHTA, CDR2 FQGNSA. This CDR3 is built from 14 residues. Here the CDR3 reads CASSFTRGGYEQYF. CDR3 coding DNA: TGTGCCAGCAGTTTTACAAGGGGGGGTTACGAGCAGTACTTC.